A single sample is the source of the 20 T cell receptor beta chains below, sequenced in a study of T cells in Graves' hyperthyroidism and ophthalmopathy. Amplification targeted TCR beta CDR3 regions from RNA transcripts. The TCR CDR3 first-round RT-PCR relied on the HTBI primer set. TCRdb re-called the multiplex PCR reads with MiXCR, one entry per CDR3 protein. This table holds fewer than 450,000 distinct CDR3 sequences, roughly 17% found once. The specimen was blood. The receptors were sampled from a woman in her 30s with Graves' hyperthyroidism that later progressed to Graves' ophthalmopathy.

Many counts were recorded for this clonotype. The chain is built from TRBV6-1 and TRBJ1-2, with 10 nucleotides matching TRBD1. The germline gives CDR1 MNHNS, CDR2 SASEGT. The CDR3 sequence is 15 residues long. V dropped 5 bases and J dropped 8; count of bases not matched to a gene: 11. CDR3 region: CASSRLGQGKEGYTF. The CDR3 DNA is TGTGCCAGCAGTAGGCTGGGACAGGGGAAGGAAGGCTACACCTTC.

This clonotype was detected ten times or more. V and J are TRBV27 and TRBJ2-1; 9 bases agree with TRBD1. With V trimmed by 5 bases and J by 2 bases, 10 bases remained unmatched. The CDR3 totals 17 residues. Germline CDR1 is MNHEY and CDR2 is SMNVEV (reference sequence). The CDR3 coding sequence is TGTGCCAGCAGTACAACAGGGGGCTTGAAGACCTACAATGAGCAGTTCTTC. Amino acids: CASSTTGGLKTYNEQFF.

This clonotype was observed a handful of times. The rearrangement uses TRBV15 and TRBJ1-2; D remains unclear. Per germline, CDR1 LNHNV and CDR2 YYDKDF (reference sequence). The V end was cut by 0 bases, the J end by 4 bases, with 12 bases between. This CDR3 has 15 amino acids. The CDR3 spells CATSRDLGPSYGYTF. DNA for the CDR3: TGTGCCACCAGCAGAGATCTCGGACCGAGCTATGGCTACACCTTC. The full variable domain, rest sourced from reference TRBV15 and TRBJ1-2, is DAMVIQNPRYQVTQFGKPVTLSCSQTLNHNVMYWYQQKSSQAPKLLFHYYDKDFNNEADTPDNFQSRRPNTSFCFLDIRSPGLGDTAMYLCATSRDLGPSYGYTFGSGTRLTVV.

This clonotype was picked up a small number of times. The chain links TRBV9 to TRBJ1-6, with D possibly matching TRBD1 (5 bases). V lost 0 bases, J lost 10 bases, and 14 bases lay in between. The CDR3 has 15 amino acids. Germline V gene data show CDR1 as SGDLS and CDR2 as YYNGEE. The DNA of the CDR3 is TGTGCCAGCAGCGTAGCCCAGGGTCTGAGATCACCCCTCCACTTT. Translating gives CASSVAQGLRSPLHF.

This clonotype has at least ten counts. V gene TRBV20-1 combines with J gene TRBJ2-7; 11 nucleotides align to TRBD2. The CDR3 is 17 residues long. Trimming cost V 2 bases and J 3 bases; bases outside gene matches: 12. Germline V gene lookup returns CDR1 DFQATT and CDR2 SNEGSKA (reference sequence). The chain's CDR3 is CSARSSGTSGPFYEQYF. For the CDR3, the DNA is TGCAGTGCTAGATCTTCCGGGACTAGCGGCCCTTTCTACGAGCAGTACTTC.

As DNA, the CDR3 is TGCAGTGCACCTGACTTCACCAGCACAGATACGCAGTATTTT. Residues: CSAPDFTSTDTQYF. This rearrangement joins TRBV20-1 to TRBJ2-3; D uncertain. This CDR3 has 14 amino acids. V lost 6 bases and J lost 0, with 13 bases in between. Germline-derived CDR1 and CDR2 are DFQATT and SNEGSKA (reference sequence).

This chain links TRBV19 with TRBJ1-2; no clear D gene. The germline CDR1 and CDR2 sequences are LNHDA and SQIVND (reference sequence). This CDR3 is built from 17 residues. V was cut by 0 bases and J by 2 bases, with 16 bases left in between. CDR3 loop: CASSIDWGADGNYGYTF. CDR3 DNA: TGTGCCAGTAGTATAGATTGGGGAGCGGACGGAAACTATGGCTACACCTTC.

Many counts were recorded for this clonotype. This chain links TRBV20-1 with TRBJ1-1, with D possibly being TRBD1 (6 bases). Germline values: CDR1 DFQATT, CDR2 SNEGSKA (reference sequence). This CDR3 has 20 residues. V was shortened by 3 bases and J by 0 bases, with 29 bases between the two germline ends. The CDR3, as DNA: TGCAGTGCTAGGGCAGGGGCGGCACTTCAGGTTGGATCGATGAACACTGAAGCTTTCTTT. Protein sequence: CSARAGAALQVGSMNTEAFF.

This clonotype has a handful of counts. This rearrangement joins TRBV5-1 to TRBJ1-3; 10 bases fit TRBD1. The CDR3 runs to 15 residues. Germline V gives CDR1 SGHRS, CDR2 YFSETQ. The V segment lost 0 bases and the J segment 4 bases; nucleotides outside the gene matches: 1. In DNA form, the CDR3 reads TGCGCCAGCAGCTTGGGGACAGGGGGAGGAAACACCATATATTTT. Its translation is CASSLGTGGGNTIYF.

In this sample, this clonotype turned up many times. The CDR3 reads CATSDRDSSSYEQYF. As DNA, the CDR3 is TGTGCCACCAGTGACCGGGACTCGAGCTCCTACGAGCAGTACTTC. The V and J genes are TRBV24-1 and TRBJ2-7; tentatively, D is TRBD2 (6 bases). Germline CDR1 and CDR2: KGHDR and SFDVKD. The CDR3 covers 15 residues. The V end was cut by 4 bases, the J end by 0 bases, with 12 bases between.

This clonotype was counted at least ten times. The chain employs TRBV12-3 or TRBV12-4 and TRBJ1-1, with D tentatively TRBD1 (5 bases). V was pared by 6 bases and J by 6 bases, with 20 bases between. The CDR3 loop spans 15 amino acids. The CDR3 region has the DNA TGTGCCAGCAGACCTCCCGGGGACTTGTATTCTGAAGCTTTCTTT. Its protein product is CASRPPGDLYSEAFF.

This clonotype has more than one count but fewer than ten. The rearrangement links TRBV5-4 to TRBJ1-1; D is unclear. CDR1 is SGHNT and CDR2 is YYREEE in the germline V gene (reference sequence). The CDR3 has 14 amino acids. Trimming pared 6 bases from V and 3 bases from J, leaving 15 bases between. CDR3 in amino acids: CASTTIEFYTEAFF. The CDR3, as DNA: TGTGCCAGCACCACGATAGAATTTTACACTGAAGCTTTCTTT.

A remark on this clonotype: A much larger clone lies one base from this, so it may be a read error. The rearrangement uses TRBV12-3 or TRBV12-4 and TRBJ2-2; D is perhaps TRBD2 (6 bases). Deletions cut 5 bases from V and 3 bases from J, with 7 bases between. The CDR3 totals 13 residues. CDR3 loop: CASSAGYTGELFF. The CDR3 DNA is TGTGCCAGCAGTGCGGGGTACACCGGGGAGCTGTTTTTT.

This chain connects TRBV10-3 to TRBJ2-2, with unresolved D. V was trimmed by 4 bases and J by 9 bases, leaving 6 bases between them. The CDR3 totals 11 residues. The germline V gene encodes CDR1 ENHRY and CDR2 SYGVKD. DNA of the CDR3: TGTGCCATCAGTGCGGCGAGGGAGCTGTTTTTT. Its protein is CAISAARELFF.

This clonotype was detected many times. The chain carries TRBV29-1 and TRBJ1-2; 7 positions agree with TRBD1. The CDR3 extends over 12 amino acids. The junction had 4 bases not matched to a gene; V was cut back by 5 bases and J by 4 bases. Germline V gene sequence: CDR1 SQVTM, CDR2 ANQGSEA. This chain's CDR3 is CSVFQGGYGYTF. The CDR3 DNA follows: TGCAGCGTTTTTCAGGGGGGCTATGGCTACACCTTC.

This clonotype has a handful of counts. The chain is built from TRBV3-1 and TRBJ1-6, with TRBD1 matching over 7 bases. The ends lost 4 bases at V and 10 bases at J; junction bases unmatched: 16. Germline V gives CDR1 LGHDT, CDR2 YNNKEL (reference sequence). The CDR3 extends over 17 amino acids. CDR3 coding DNA: TGTGCCAGCAGCCCTCACAGGGGACCCCCTACGTTGTCACCCCTCCACTTT. This gives the protein CASSPHRGPPTLSPLHF.

The CDR3 DNA reads as TGTGCCAGCAGTTTCATCGGGACAGGGGGTAATGAAAAACTGTTTTTT. Translation gives CASSFIGTGGNEKLFF. This chain uses TRBV27 with TRBJ1-4, with TRBD1 matching 11 bases. Trimming cost V 3 bases and J 4 bases; bases outside gene matches: 4. The CDR3 sequence is 16 residues long. The germline V gene has CDR1 MNHEY and CDR2 SMNVEV (reference sequence).

The V and J genes are TRBV20-1 and TRBJ2-3, with 10 positions matching TRBD2. The CDR3 consists of 20 residues. The V and J ends lost 6 bases and 1 base, in that order; junction bases with no gene match: 22. CDR1 is DFQATT, CDR2 SNEGSKA, per germline (reference sequence). CDR3 region: CSALFPNLAGDLRRTDTQYF. The CDR3 DNA is TGCAGTGCGCTCTTTCCTAATCTAGCGGGAGACCTACGTCGCACAGATACGCAGTATTTT.

There are a few counts of this clonotype. This sequence joins TRBV27 and TRBJ2-4, with D unresolved. The V gene's germline CDR1 is MNHEY and CDR2 SMNVEV (reference sequence). The V end lost 7 bases, the J end lost 0 bases, and 7 bases lay between the germline ends. The CDR3 has 13 amino acids. CDR3 amino acids: CASMGLAKNIQYF. The CDR3 DNA follows: TGTGCCAGCATGGGCCTAGCCAAAAACATTCAGTACTTC.

At least ten counts were recorded for this clonotype. The gene calls are TRBV12-3 or TRBV12-4 and TRBJ2-5; D not resolved. CDR3 length: 12 amino acids. Trimming cost V 7 bases and J 3 bases, with 9 bases left between them. CDR3 in DNA: TGTGCCAGCAACAAGGTAGAAGAGACCCAGTACTTC. This codes for CASNKVEETQYF.